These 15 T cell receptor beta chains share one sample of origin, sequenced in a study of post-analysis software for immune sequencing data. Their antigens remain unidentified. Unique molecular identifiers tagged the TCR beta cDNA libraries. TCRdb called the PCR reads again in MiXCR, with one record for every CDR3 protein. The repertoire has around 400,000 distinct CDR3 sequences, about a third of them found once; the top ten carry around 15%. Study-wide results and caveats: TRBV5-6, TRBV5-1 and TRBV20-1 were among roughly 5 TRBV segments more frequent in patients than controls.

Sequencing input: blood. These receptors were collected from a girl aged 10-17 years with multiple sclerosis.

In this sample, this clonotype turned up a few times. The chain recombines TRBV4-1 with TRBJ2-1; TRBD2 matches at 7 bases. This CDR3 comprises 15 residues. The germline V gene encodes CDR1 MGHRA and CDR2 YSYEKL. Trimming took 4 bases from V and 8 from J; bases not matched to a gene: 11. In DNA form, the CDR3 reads TGCGCCAGCAGCCCCGTACGGGGGGTTGAGGATGAGCAGTTCTTC. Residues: CASSPVRGVEDEQFF.

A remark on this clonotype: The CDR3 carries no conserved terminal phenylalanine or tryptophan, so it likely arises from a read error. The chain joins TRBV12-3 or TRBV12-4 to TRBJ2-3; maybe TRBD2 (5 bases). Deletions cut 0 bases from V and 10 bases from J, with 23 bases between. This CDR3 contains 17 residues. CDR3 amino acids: CASSLAWRFGRADAQYS. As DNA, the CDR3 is TGTGCCAGCAGTTTAGCTTGGAGATTTGGGAGAGCCGATGCGCAGTATTCT.

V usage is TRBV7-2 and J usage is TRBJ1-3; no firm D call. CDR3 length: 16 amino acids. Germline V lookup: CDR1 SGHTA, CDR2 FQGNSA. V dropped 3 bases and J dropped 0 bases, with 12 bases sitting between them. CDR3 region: CASSFQESLSGNTIYF. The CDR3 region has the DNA TGTGCCAGCAGCTTCCAGGAATCCCTCTCTGGAAACACCATATATTTT.

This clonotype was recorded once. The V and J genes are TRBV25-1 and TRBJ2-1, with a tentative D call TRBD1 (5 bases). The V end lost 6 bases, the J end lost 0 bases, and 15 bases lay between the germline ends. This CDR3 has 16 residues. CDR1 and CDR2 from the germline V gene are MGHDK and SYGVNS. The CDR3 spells CASRDKTASSYNEQFF. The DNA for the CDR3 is TGTGCCAGCAGGGACAAAACAGCGAGCTCCTACAATGAGCAGTTCTTC.

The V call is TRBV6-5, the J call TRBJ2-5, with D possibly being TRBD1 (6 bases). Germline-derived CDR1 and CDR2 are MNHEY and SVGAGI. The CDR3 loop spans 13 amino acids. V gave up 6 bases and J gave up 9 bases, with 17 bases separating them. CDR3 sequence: CASSQRETGPQYF. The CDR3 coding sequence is TGTGCCAGCAGCCAAAGGGAGACAGGTCCCCAGTACTTC.

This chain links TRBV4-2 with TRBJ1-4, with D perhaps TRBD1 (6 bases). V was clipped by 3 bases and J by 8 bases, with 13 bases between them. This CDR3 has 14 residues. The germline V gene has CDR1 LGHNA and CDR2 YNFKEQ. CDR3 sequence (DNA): TGTGCCAGCAGCCAGGACAGTCTGGGGGAAAAACTGTTTTTT. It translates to CASSQDSLGEKLFF.

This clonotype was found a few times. CDR3 nucleotides: TGTGCCAGCAAAAAACAGGGTGGGAGCAATCAGCCCCAGCATTTT. It encodes CASKKQGGSNQPQHF. This chain uses TRBV27 with TRBJ1-5; tentatively, D is TRBD1 (6 bases). Trimming pared 7 bases from V and 1 base from J, leaving 14 bases between. Germline assignment: CDR1 MNHEY and CDR2 SMNVEV (reference sequence). The CDR3 sequence is 15 residues long.

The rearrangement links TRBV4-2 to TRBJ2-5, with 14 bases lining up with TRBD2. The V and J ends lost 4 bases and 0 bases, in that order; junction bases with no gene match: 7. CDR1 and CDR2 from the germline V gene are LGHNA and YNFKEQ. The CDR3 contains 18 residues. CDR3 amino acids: CASSLRTSGGSYQETQYF. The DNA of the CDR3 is TGTGCCAGCAGCCTACGGACTAGCGGGGGGTCGTACCAAGAGACCCAGTACTTC.

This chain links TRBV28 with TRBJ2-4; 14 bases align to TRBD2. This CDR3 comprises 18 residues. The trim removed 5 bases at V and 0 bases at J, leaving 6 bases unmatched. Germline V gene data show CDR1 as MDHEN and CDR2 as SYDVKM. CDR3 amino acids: CASSLGLAGASAKNIQYF. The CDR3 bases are TGTGCCAGCAGTCTGGGACTAGCGGGGGCTTCAGCCAAAAACATTCAGTACTTC.

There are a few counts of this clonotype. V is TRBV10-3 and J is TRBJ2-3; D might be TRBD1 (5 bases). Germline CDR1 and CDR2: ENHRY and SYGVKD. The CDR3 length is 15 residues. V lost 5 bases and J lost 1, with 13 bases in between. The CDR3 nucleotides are TGTGCCATCAGTTTAGGGCAGGGCGGCACAGATACGCAGTATTTT. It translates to CAISLGQGGTDTQYF.

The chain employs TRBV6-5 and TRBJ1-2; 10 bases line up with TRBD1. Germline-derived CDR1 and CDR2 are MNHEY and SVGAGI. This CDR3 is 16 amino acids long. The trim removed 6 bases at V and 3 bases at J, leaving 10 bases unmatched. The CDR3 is CASSRPGQGHDYGYTF. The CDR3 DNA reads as TGTGCCAGCAGCCGTCCGGGACAGGGGCATGACTATGGCTACACCTTC.

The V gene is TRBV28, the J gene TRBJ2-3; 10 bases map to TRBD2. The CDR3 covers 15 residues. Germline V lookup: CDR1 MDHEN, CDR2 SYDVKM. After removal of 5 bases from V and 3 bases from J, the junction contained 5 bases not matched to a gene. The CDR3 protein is CASSTSGGATDTQYF. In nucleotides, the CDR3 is TGTGCCAGCAGTACCAGCGGGGGGGCTACAGATACGCAGTATTTT.

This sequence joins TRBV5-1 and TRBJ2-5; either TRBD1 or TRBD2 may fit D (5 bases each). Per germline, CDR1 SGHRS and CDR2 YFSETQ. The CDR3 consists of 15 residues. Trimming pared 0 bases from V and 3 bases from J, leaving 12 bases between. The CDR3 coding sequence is TGCGCCAGCAGCTTGGCCCCAGGGAGAGAAGAGACCCAGTACTTC. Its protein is CASSLAPGREETQYF.

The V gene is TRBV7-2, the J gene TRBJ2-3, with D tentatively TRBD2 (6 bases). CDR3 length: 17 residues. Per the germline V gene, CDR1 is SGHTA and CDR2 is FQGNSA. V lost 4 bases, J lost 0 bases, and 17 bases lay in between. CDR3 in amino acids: CASSSPHTGDSTDTQYF. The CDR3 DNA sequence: TGTGCCAGCAGCTCCCCCCATACGGGGGACAGCACAGATACGCAGTATTTT. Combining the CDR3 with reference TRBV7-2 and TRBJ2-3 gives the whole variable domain GAGVSQSPSNKVTEKGKDVELRCDPISGHTALYWYRQSLGQGLEFLIYFQGNSAPDKSGLPSDRFSAERTGGSVSTLTIQRTQQEDSAVYLCASSSPHTGDSTDTQYFGPGTRLTVL.

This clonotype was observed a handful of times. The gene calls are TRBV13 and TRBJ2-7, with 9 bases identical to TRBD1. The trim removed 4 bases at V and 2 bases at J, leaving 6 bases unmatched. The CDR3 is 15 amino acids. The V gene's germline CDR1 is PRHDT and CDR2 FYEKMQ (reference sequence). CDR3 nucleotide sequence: TGTGCCAGCAGCTCCTCCGGGACAGGGACCTACGAGCAGTACTTC. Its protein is CASSSSGTGTYEQYF.